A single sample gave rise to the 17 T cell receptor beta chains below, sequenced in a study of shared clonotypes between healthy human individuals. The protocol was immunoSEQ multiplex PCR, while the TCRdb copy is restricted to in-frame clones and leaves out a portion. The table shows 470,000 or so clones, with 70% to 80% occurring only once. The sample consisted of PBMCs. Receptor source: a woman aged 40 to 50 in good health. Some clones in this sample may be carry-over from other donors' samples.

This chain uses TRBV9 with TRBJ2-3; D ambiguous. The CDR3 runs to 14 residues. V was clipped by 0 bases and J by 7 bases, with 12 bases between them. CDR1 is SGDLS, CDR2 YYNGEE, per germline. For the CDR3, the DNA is TGTGCCAGCAGCGTAGTAGCCAGCTATAATACGCAGTATTTT. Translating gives CASSVVASYNTQYF.

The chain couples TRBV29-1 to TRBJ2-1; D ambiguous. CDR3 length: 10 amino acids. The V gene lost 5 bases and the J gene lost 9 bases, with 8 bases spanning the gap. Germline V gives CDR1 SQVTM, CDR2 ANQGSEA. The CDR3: CSVLVGEQFF. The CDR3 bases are TGCAGCGTTTTAGTCGGTGAGCAGTTCTTC.

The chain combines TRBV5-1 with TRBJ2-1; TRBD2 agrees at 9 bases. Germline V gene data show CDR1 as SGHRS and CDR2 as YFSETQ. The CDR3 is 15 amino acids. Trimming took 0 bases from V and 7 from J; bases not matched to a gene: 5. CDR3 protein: CASSLGSGSENEQFF. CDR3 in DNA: TGCGCCAGCAGCTTGGGTAGCGGGAGTGAGAATGAGCAGTTCTTC.

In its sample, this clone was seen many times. The CDR3 region is CSAREMEQFF. The CDR3 DNA reads as TGCAGTGCTAGAGAGATGGAGCAGTTCTTC. The V and J genes are TRBV20-1 and TRBJ2-1; D is unclear. The CDR3 runs 10 residues. From germline, CDR1 is DFQATT and CDR2 SNEGSKA (reference sequence). Trimming shortened V by 0 bases and J by 10 bases, and 4 bases separated the two germline ends.

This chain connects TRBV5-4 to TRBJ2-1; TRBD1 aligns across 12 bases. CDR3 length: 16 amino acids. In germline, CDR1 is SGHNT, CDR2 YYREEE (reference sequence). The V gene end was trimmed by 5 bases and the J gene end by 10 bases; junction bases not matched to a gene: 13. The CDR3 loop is CASRLSPGQGAREQFF. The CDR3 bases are TGTGCCAGCAGACTATCACCGGGACAGGGGGCAAGAGAGCAGTTCTTC.

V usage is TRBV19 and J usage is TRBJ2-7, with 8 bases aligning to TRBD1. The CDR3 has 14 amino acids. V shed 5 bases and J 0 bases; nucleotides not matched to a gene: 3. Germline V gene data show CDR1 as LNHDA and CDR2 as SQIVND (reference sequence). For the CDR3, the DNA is TGTGCCAGTAGTCAGGGGGCAGACTCCTACGAGCAGTACTTC. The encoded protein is CASSQGADSYEQYF.

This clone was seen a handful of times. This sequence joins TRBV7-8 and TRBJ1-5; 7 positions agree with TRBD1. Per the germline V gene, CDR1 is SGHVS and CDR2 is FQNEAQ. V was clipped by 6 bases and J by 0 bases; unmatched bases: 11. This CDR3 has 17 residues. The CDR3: CASSYRDRTYSNQPQHF. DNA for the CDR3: TGTGCCAGCAGTTACCGGGACAGAACTTATAGCAATCAGCCCCAGCATTTT.

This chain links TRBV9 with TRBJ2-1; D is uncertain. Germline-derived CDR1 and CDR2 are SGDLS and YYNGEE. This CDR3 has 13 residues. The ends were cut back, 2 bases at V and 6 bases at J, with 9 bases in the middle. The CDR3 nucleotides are TGTGCCAGCAGCGTGGTCCCGTCCAATGAGCAGTTCTTC. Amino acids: CASSVVPSNEQFF.

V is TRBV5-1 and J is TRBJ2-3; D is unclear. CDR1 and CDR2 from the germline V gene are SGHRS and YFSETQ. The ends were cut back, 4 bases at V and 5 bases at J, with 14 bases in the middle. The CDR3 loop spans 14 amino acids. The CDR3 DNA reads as TGCGCCAGCAGCCGTCGCGCGGTGGGAGATACGCAGTATTTT. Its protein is CASSRRAVGDTQYF.

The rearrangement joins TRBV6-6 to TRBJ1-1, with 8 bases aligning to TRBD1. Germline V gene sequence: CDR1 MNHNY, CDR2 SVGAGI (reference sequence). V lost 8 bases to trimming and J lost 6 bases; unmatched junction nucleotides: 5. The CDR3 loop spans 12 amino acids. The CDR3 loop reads CASRQGSAEAFF. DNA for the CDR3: TGTGCCAGCCGACAGGGGAGCGCTGAAGCTTTCTTT.

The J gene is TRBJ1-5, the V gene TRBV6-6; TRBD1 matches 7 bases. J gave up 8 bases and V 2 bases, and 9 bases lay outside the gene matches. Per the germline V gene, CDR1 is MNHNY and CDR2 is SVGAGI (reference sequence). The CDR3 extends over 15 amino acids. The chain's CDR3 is CASSYGQVGMEPQHF. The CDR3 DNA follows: TGTGCCAGCAGTTACGGACAGGTCGGCATGGAGCCCCAGCATTTT.

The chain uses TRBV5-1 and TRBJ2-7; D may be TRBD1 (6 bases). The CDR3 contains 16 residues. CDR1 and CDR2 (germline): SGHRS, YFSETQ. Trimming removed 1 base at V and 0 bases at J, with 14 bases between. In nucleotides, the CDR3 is TGCGCCAGCAGCTTGTCAGTAGGGGGAAGCTCCTACGAGCAGTACTTC. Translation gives CASSLSVGGSSYEQYF.

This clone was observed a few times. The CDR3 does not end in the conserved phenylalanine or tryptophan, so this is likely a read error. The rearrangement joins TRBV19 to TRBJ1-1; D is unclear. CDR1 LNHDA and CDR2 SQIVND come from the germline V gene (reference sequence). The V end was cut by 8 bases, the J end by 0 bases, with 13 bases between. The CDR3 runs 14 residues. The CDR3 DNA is TGTGCCAGTTGGCCGGGTTGGGTGAACACTGAAGCTTTCTCT. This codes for CASWPGWVNTEAFS.

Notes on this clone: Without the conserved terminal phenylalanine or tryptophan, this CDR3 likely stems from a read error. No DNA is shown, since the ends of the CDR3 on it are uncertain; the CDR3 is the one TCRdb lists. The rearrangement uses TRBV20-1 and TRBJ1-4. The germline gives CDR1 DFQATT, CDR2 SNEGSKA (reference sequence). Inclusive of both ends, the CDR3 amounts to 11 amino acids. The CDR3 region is CSARDGGTAGL.

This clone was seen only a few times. The DNA of the CDR3 is TGTGCCAGCAGCCTTAGGACGGCGGGCGATGAGCAGTTCTTC. This sequence encodes CASSLRTAGDEQFF. The V call is TRBV11-3, the J call TRBJ2-1; D is perhaps TRBD2 (5 bases). This CDR3 has 14 amino acids. Trimming removed 5 bases from V and 8 bases from J, with 16 bases in between. CDR1 is SGHNT, CDR2 YENEEA, per germline.

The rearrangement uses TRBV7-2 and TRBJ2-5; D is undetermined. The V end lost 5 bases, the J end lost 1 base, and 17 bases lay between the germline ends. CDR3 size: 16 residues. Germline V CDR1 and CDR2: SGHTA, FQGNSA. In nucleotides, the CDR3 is TGTGCCAGCAGCCGACCTGGAACAGACCCCCAAGAGACCCAGTACTTC. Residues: CASSRPGTDPQETQYF.

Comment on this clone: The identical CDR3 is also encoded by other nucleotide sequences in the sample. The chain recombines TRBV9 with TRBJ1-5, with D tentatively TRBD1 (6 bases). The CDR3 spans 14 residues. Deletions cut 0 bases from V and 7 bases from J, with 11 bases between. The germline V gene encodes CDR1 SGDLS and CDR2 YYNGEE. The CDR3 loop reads CASSVGGAGQPQHF. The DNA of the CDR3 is TGTGCCAGCAGCGTAGGGGGGGCCGGGCAGCCCCAGCATTTT.